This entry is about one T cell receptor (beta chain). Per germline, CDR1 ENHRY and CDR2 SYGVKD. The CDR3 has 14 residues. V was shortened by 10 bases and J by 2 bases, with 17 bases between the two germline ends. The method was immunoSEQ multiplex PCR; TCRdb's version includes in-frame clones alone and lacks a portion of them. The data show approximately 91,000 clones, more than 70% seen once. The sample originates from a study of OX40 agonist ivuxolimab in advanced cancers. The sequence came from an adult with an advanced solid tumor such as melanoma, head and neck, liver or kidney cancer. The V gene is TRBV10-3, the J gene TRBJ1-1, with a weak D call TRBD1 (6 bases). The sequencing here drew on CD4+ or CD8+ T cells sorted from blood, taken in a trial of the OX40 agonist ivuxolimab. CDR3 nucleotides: TGTGCCACTTGGGGGCCCGATCGAAACACTGAAGCTTTCTTT. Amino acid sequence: CATWGPDRNTEAFF.